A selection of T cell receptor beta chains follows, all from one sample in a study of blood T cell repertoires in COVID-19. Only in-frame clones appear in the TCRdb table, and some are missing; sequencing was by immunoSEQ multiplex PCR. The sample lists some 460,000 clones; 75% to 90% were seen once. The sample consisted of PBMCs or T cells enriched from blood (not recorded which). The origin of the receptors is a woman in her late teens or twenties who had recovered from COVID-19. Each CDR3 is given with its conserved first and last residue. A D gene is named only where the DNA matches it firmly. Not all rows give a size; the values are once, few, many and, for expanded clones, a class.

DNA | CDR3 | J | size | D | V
TGTGCCAGCAGTGTCGGGGTTCAGTACTTC | CASSVGVQYF | TRBJ2-4 | NA | NA | TRBV2
TGTGCCTGGAGTGTGAGCTCACCCTACGAGCAGTACTTC | CAWSVSSPYEQYF | TRBJ2-7 | NA | NA | TRBV30
TGTGCCAGCAGCCGCGACAGGGAAAACACCATATATTTT | CASSRDRENTIYF | TRBJ1-3 | once | TRBD1 | TRBV12-3/TRBV12-4
TGTGCCAGCAGCTTAAGACCTGGGCGCCTAAACGGCGCAGATACGCAGTATTTT | CASSLRPGRLNGADTQYF | TRBJ2-3 | NA | NA | TRBV7-2
TGTGCCACCAGTTGGCTCCGGGACAGGGGGCGCAATGAGCAGTTCTTC | CATSWLRDRGRNEQFF | TRBJ2-1 | NA | TRBD1 | TRBV24-1
TGCGCCAGCAGCCTTTCCGAGACAGGCCCCACTGAAGCTTTCTTT | CASSLSETGPTEAFF | TRBJ1-1 | NA | NA | TRBV4-1
TGCGCCAGCATGCGGGGTTTGACAGATACGCAGTATTTT | CASMRGLTDTQYF | TRBJ2-3 | once | NA | TRBV5-1
TGTGCCAGCAGGCTACTTACAGGTTCCCTCCTCTCTGGGGCCAACGTCCTGACTTTC | CASRLLTGSLLSGANVLTF | TRBJ2-6 | NA | NA | TRBV2
TGTGCCTGGAGTCGGGAAGGGGACAGGGGTCCCAACTATGGCTACACCTTC | CAWSREGDRGPNYGYTF | TRBJ1-2 | few | TRBD1 | TRBV30
TGTGCCTGGAGTACAGCTTATAGCAATCAGCCCCAGCATTTT | CAWSTAYSNQPQHF | TRBJ1-5 | NA | NA | TRBV30
TGTGCCAGCAGTTGGCGGTCAGGGGGCGGCGATGAAGCTTTCTTT | CASSWRSGGGDEAFF | TRBJ1-1 | NA | TRBD1 | TRBV27
TGCGCCAGCAGCCCGTGGACTAGCACAGATACGCAGTATTTT | CASSPWTSTDTQYF | TRBJ2-3 | NA | NA | TRBV5-1
TGTGCCAGCATCTATGCTGGGGCCTCCAGCGGGGATTCACCCCTCCACTTT | CASIYAGASSGDSPLHF | TRBJ1-6 | NA | NA | TRBV28
TGTGCCAGCAGCTTGGGGGCCATAGTGAACGGATGTTTCTACGAGCAGTACTTC | CASSLGAIVNGCFYEQYF | TRBJ2-7 | few | NA | TRBV5-4
TGTGCCAGTAGCCCCCTGACAGTTTCACCCCTCCACTTT | CASSPLTVSPLHF | TRBJ1-6 | NA | NA | TRBV19
TGCGCCAGCAGACCCGGGACAGGGGGGAATGGCTACACCTTC | CASRPGTGGNGYTF | TRBJ1-2 | NA | TRBD1 | TRBV10-1
TGTGCCAGCAGCTTGTTAGGGGTCGCTGAAGCTTTCTTT | CASSLLGVAEAFF | TRBJ1-1 | NA | NA | TRBV7-2
TGTGCCAGTAGTTTTAGCGGGGGGAACTCTGGGGCCAACGTCCTGACTTTC | CASSFSGGNSGANVLTF | TRBJ2-6 | NA | TRBD2 | TRBV19
TGTGCCAGCAGCTTCGGGACTCATAACACCGGGGAGCTGTTTTTT | CASSFGTHNTGELFF | TRBJ2-2 | NA | NA | TRBV5-5
TGTGCCAGCAGTCCGGGACTAGCCAACGAGCAGTACTTC | CASSPGLANEQYF | TRBJ2-7 | NA | TRBD2 | TRBV6-5
TGTGCCAGCAGTCAGGTGAGAACAGCCAACACTGAAGCTTTCTTT | CASSQVRTANTEAFF | TRBJ1-1 | NA | NA | TRBV28
TGCGCCAGCAGTGACCCCGGACAGCTGAACACTGAAGCTTTCTTT | CASSDPGQLNTEAFF | TRBJ1-1 | many | NA | TRBV10-2
TGCGCCAGCAGTTCTAGCGGGGGTTACAATGAGCAGTTCTTC | CASSSSGGYNEQFF | TRBJ2-1 | NA | TRBD2 | TRBV5-1
TGTGCCAGCAGTTTAGTGGGGAGCGAGACCCAGTACTTC | CASSLVGSETQYF | TRBJ2-5 | NA | NA | TRBV27
TGCGCCAGCAGCCCGACGATGGGACAGGGGATCGGCGAGCAGTACTTC | CASSPTMGQGIGEQYF | TRBJ2-7 | NA | TRBD1 | TRBV5-1
TGTGCCAGTAGTATCGGGAGGGGGGGCGGAGAGACCCAGTACTTC | CASSIGRGGGETQYF | TRBJ2-5 | NA | TRBD2 | TRBV19
TGTGCCTGGAGTGTACGAGGTGGGCAGTACTTC | CAWSVRGGQYF | TRBJ2-7 | NA | NA | TRBV30
TGTGCCAGCAGCCTAAGAGCGGGGGGCTCTTACAATGAGCAGTTCTTC | CASSLRAGGSYNEQFF | TRBJ2-1 | NA | TRBD2 | TRBV4-2
TGTGCCACCCTGAGAGGGAGGGGGGAAAAACTGTTTTTT | CATLRGRGEKLFF | TRBJ1-4 | NA | NA | TRBV6-5
TGTGCCAGCAGTTGGGGGCTTAACTATGGCTACACCTTC | CASSWGLNYGYTF | TRBJ1-2 | NA | NA | TRBV27
TGCGCCACGGCCCCGGGGCGGGGGACTGAAGCTTTCTTT | CATAPGRGTEAFF | TRBJ1-1 | NA | NA | TRBV4-1
TGTGCCAGCGCGTTGGGACAGTATAGCAATCAGCCCCAGCATTTT | CASALGQYSNQPQHF | TRBJ1-5 | NA | TRBD1 | TRBV2
TGTGCCAGTAGCCCTGGGGGGACGGTTGGCTACACCTTC | CASSPGGTVGYTF | TRBJ1-2 | NA | NA | TRBV19
TGTGCCAGCAGCTTAGCCCCCTCTAGCGGGGCTCAAGAGACCCAGTACTTC | CASSLAPSSGAQETQYF | TRBJ2-5 | NA | TRBD2 | TRBV7-9
TGTGCCAGTAGTACCCCTGGACAGGGAAGCACTGAAGCTTTCTTT | CASSTPGQGSTEAFF | TRBJ1-1 | NA | TRBD1 | TRBV19
TGTGCCAGCAGCAACCATCGCGCTTCCTCCTACGAGCAGTACTTC | CASSNHRASSYEQYF | TRBJ2-7 | few | NA | TRBV21-1